This paragraph covers one TCR beta chain sequence. Its target is not known. Autoimmune disease history or systemic immunosuppression led to patients being barred. The data derive from a study of OX40 agonist ivuxolimab in advanced cancers. Study summary: Patients in dose escalation had liver, melanoma, kidney or head and neck cancers. A mean age of roughly 66 years, range roughly 20 to 79, was recorded, and approximately 85% were male. Regarding the study as a whole: The study found among the lowest clonal expansion in partial responders at 0.1-3.0 mg/kg.

Here immunoSEQ multiplex PCR was the method, and the copy in TCRdb shows in-frame clones only, minus some. The sample has under 75,000 clones, about 89% seen once. The germline V gene has CDR1 SGHVS and CDR2 FQNEAQ. V gave up 5 bases and J gave up 2 bases, with 18 bases separating them. This CDR3 contains 16 residues. This chain uses TRBV7-8 with TRBJ2-5, with D perhaps matching TRBD2 (6 bases). The TCR sequence derives from an adult with an advanced solid tumor such as melanoma, head and neck, liver or kidney cancer. The starting material was CD4+ or CD8+ T cells sorted from blood, obtained in a trial of the OX40 agonist ivuxolimab. The CDR3 region is CASSQGDMGGQETQYF. The CDR3 nucleotides read TGTGCCAGCAGCCAAGGGGATATGGGGGGACAAGAGACCCAGTACTTC.